The entry below describes one TCR beta chain. The antigen remains undetermined. The sample originates from a study of a mutant IDH1 vaccine in newly diagnosed glioma. Study details: Vaccinations were initiated 4-6 weeks following radiotherapy alone, or were given together with temozolomide cycles. Most had both radiotherapy and temozolomide beforehand; others had only one. Of treated patients, approximately 62% were men and roughly 40% women, averaging about 37 years.

The CDR3 is made up of 17 amino acids. Germline V CDR1 and CDR2: MRHNA, SNTAGT. Trimming removed 4 bases at V and 8 bases at J, with 26 bases between. Time point: week 5, during vaccination. Alongside topical imiquimod, each dose of vaccine comprised 300 ug of mutant IDH1 20-mer peptide. Assay used: immunoSEQ multiplex PCR; TCRdb lists only in-frame clones, some missing. This sample has around 56,000 clones, with about 86% found just once. The sample in question was PBMCs, obtained from a glioma patient whose treatment included an IDH1 peptide vaccine. The source is a man aged 30 to 39 with glioma. The V call is TRBV6-4, the J call TRBJ1-2; D is undetermined. The CDR3 reads CASSVGGDTRTLAGYTF. The CDR3, as DNA: TGTGCCAGCAGTGTGGGCGGTGATACAAGGACCCTCGCGGGCTACACCTTC.